This T cell receptor beta chain was sequenced during a study of blood T cell repertoires in COVID-19. At the level of the study: PBMCs, B-cell-depleted T cells, or T cells provided the cDNA or gDNA that made up the material.

The CDR3 consists of 15 residues. Trimming stripped 5 bases from V and 0 bases from J, with 14 bases between. Germline V CDR1 and CDR2: SGHKS, YYEKEE (reference sequence). The protocol was immunoSEQ multiplex PCR, while the TCRdb copy is restricted to in-frame clones and leaves out a portion. The sample carries about 30,000 clones, 65% to 90% recorded once. This clone was seen just once. This sequence joins TRBV5-5 and TRBJ1-2; perhaps TRBD1 as D (6 bases). Material for sequencing was peripheral blood. The clonotype was recovered from a man older than 75 with active COVID-19. CDR3 sequence reads: CASSIGTYANYGYTF. The CDR3, as DNA: TGTGCCAGCAGTATCGGGACATACGCTAACTATGGCTACACCTTC.